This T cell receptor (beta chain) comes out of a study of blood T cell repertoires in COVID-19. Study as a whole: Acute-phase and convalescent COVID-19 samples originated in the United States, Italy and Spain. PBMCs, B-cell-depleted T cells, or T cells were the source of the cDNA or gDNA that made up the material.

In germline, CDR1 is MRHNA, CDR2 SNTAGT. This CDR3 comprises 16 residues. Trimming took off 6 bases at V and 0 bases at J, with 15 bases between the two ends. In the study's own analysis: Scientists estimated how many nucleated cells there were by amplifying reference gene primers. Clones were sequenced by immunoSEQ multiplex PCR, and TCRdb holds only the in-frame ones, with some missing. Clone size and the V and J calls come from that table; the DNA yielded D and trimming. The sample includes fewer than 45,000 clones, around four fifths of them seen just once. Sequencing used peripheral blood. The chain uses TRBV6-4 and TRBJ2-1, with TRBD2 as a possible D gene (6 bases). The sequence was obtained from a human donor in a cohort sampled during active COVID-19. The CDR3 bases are TGTGCCAGCAGGAGGGAAGCCGGGGGCTCCTACAATGAGCAGTTCTTC. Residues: CASRREAGGSYNEQFF.